A selection of T cell receptor beta chains follows, all from one sample in a study of patients and donors after allogeneic stem cell transplantation. MiXCR, applied by TCRdb to the RT-PCR reads, yields one record per CDR3 protein. The data show more than 850,000 distinct CDR3 sequences, 18% seen once. Sequencing was performed on blood, either unsorted or a sorted T cell fraction (not recorded which). The receptors come from a human donor who was either an allogeneic HSCT recipient or a stem cell or donor lymphocyte infusion donor (not recorded which). It is not recorded whose cells these are; they may come from a transplant donor. Both conserved end residues are trimmed from each CDR3. D genes are given only for firm matches.

TRBV4-1 - ASSQDRSSNTEAF
TRBV12-3/TRBV12-4 - ASTKAVLPGTGELF
TRBV6-2/TRBV6-3 - ASSSDENTEAF
TRBV15 - ATSRNLGDTGELF
TRBV18 - ASSPPGQGSYEQY
TRBV24-1 TRBD1 ATSDRGRSDGELF
TRBV14 - ASSQQDRDGDYSNQPQH
TRBV5-1 TRBD2 ASSNRGVDHEQF
TRBV11-2 - ASILVVEAF
TRBV6-5 - ASSYSSYEQF
TRBV27 - ASSAPSSPGYT
TRBV12-3/TRBV12-4 TRBD1 ASSRDRANNQPQH
TRBV12-3/TRBV12-4 - ASSPQGGGNTIY
TRBV20-1 - SARLGAGANVLT
TRBV20-1 - SASSGAGAQETQY